These 6 T cell receptor beta chains originate from one sample sequenced in a study of blood T cell repertoires in COVID-19. Assay used: immunoSEQ multiplex PCR; TCRdb lists only in-frame clones, some missing. The sample holds 150,000 to 200,000 clones, 80% to 85% seen once. Sequenced material: peripheral blood. The source of these receptors is a human donor with acute or convalescent COVID-19. The donor label of this sample is uncertain.

V usage is TRBV6-5 and J usage is TRBJ1-3; D gene ambiguous. Trimming shortened V by 0 bases and J by 0 bases, and 6 bases separated the two germline ends. Germline lookup yields CDR1 MNHEY and CDR2 SVGAGI. The CDR3 runs to 15 residues. DNA for the CDR3: TGTGCCAGCAGTTACTCGGGCACCTCTGGAAACACCATATATTTT. Amino acids: CASSYSGTSGNTIYF.

The chain links TRBV3-1 (or the pseudogene TRBV3-2) to TRBJ2-1; 8 bases are shared with TRBD2. CDR1 is LGHDT and CDR2 is YNNKEL in the germline V gene (reference sequence). With V trimmed by 4 bases and J by 14 bases, 22 bases remained unmatched. CDR3 length equals 17 residues. CDR3: CASSPRILAGGQNRKFF. The CDR3 DNA reads as TGTGCCAGCAGCCCTCGGATCCTGGCGGGGGGCCAGAACCGGAAGTTCTTC.

The chain carries TRBV20-1 and TRBJ1-5; a possible D gene is TRBD1 (5 bases). The CDR3 loop spans 15 amino acids. The germline CDR1 and CDR2 sequences are DFQATT and SNEGSKA (reference sequence). The V and J ends lost 3 bases and 6 bases respectively, with 18 bases between them. The CDR3 loop reads CSASPKAGISQPQHF. The CDR3 DNA reads TGCAGTGCTAGTCCTAAGGCAGGGATCAGTCAGCCCCAGCATTTT.

This chain connects TRBV18 to TRBJ2-7; no reliable D call. CDR1 is KGHSH and CDR2 is LQKENI in the germline V gene. Trimming took 3 bases from V and 2 from J, leaving 11 bases between them. The CDR3 has 14 amino acids. For the CDR3, the DNA is TGTGCCAGCTCACCGGCCCGCAGCGCCTACGAGCAGTACTTC. Amino acid sequence: CASSPARSAYEQYF.

This rearrangement joins TRBV18 to TRBJ2-3; no reliable D call. CDR1 is KGHSH and CDR2 is LQKENI in the germline V gene. V shed 3 bases and J shed 7 bases, with 14 bases lying between them. CDR3 size: 14 residues. The CDR3 loop reads CASSPTQSVNTQYF. In DNA form, the CDR3 reads TGTGCCAGCTCACCGACCCAAAGCGTGAATACGCAGTATTTT.

The genes are TRBV3-1 (or the pseudogene TRBV3-2) and TRBJ1-6, with D maybe TRBD1 (6 bases). The CDR3 runs to 16 residues. CDR1 and CDR2 from the germline V gene are LGHDT and YNNKEL (reference sequence). Deletions cut 4 bases from V and 7 bases from J, with 17 bases between. The CDR3 is CASSPRDTGPNSPLHF. The CDR3 nucleotides are TGTGCCAGCAGCCCCCGGGACACTGGACCCAATTCACCCCTCCACTTT.